This entry lists 13 T cell receptor beta chains sequenced from one sample in a study of vaccination and CD4 T cells after COVID-19. These receptors' antigens are unknown. Sequencing of cultured CD4+ T cell DNA used the Oncomine TCR Beta short-read assay. TCRdb re-analysed the PCR reads in MiXCR, keeping a single row per CDR3 protein. The repertoire consists of approximately 12,000 distinct CDR3 sequences, with around 50% occurring once and the leading ten covering less than 25%. Treatment defined: 10-day PBMC culture with coronavirus spike peptide pools or control peptides (ViraFEST assay). The sequenced sample consisted of CD4+ T cells from blood, cultured in vitro. The receptors here all came from a human donor who had recovered from COVID-19.

V usage is TRBV4-2 and J usage is TRBJ2-3; D is possibly TRBD2 (5 bases). Germline assignment: CDR1 LGHNA and CDR2 YNFKEQ. V was pared by 1 base and J by 2 bases, with 10 bases between. The CDR3 is 15 residues long. The CDR3 region is CASSQGTATTDTQYF. The DNA of the CDR3 is TGTGCCAGCAGCCAAGGGACTGCCACCACAGATACGCAGTATTTT.

This chain joins TRBV7-2 and TRBJ2-1, with 12 bases aligning to TRBD2. The ends lost 5 bases at V and 8 bases at J; junction bases unmatched: 7. Germline V lookup: CDR1 SGHTA, CDR2 FQGNSA. CDR3 size: 15 residues. CDR3 region: CASSRRTSGNDEQFF. CDR3 in DNA: TGTGCCAGCAGCCGTAGGACTAGCGGGAATGATGAGCAGTTCTTC.

This clonotype turned up a few times. CDR3 nucleotides: TGTGCCAGCAGTTACGTACAGGGAAATCAGCCCCAGCATTTT. Its protein is CASSYVQGNQPQHF. The chain uses TRBV6-2 or TRBV6-3 and TRBJ1-5; a possible D gene is TRBD1 (6 bases). Trimming cost V 2 bases and J 4 bases, with 9 bases left between them. This CDR3 is 14 amino acids long. Germline lookup yields CDR1 MNHEY and CDR2 SVGEGT.

The chain uses TRBV20-1 and TRBJ1-6; the D is unclear. The CDR3 extends over 18 amino acids. V lost 3 bases, J lost 7 bases, and 25 bases lay in between. From germline, CDR1 is DFQATT and CDR2 SNEGSKA (reference sequence). The CDR3 nucleotides are TGCAGTGCTAGCCACCCCCAATCCGGCGTTCGGCAGAATTCACCCCTCCACTTT. This codes for CSASHPQSGVRQNSPLHF.

The gene calls are TRBV7-3 and TRBJ2-6; 7 bases are shared with TRBD2. The length of the CDR3 is 16 residues. Germline V gene lookup returns CDR1 SGHTA and CDR2 FQGTGA. Trimming cost V 2 bases and J 2 bases; bases outside gene matches: 3. The DNA of the CDR3 is TGTGCCAGCAGCTTATCGGCGGGAGCTGGGGCCAACGTCCTGACTTTC. Translation: CASSLSAGAGANVLTF.

This sequence joins TRBV12-3 or TRBV12-4 and TRBJ2-3, with D possibly matching TRBD2 (6 bases). The CDR3 sequence is 14 residues long. V dropped 6 bases and J dropped 3 bases, with 13 bases sitting between them. The CDR3 coding sequence is TGTGCCAGCAGCAAGGGACTTCCAACAGATACGCAGTATTTT. This encodes CASSKGLPTDTQYF.

This clonotype turned up a few times. The chain links TRBV19 to TRBJ2-5, with 10 bases that match TRBD2. The trim removed 1 base at V and 5 bases at J, leaving 7 bases unmatched. This CDR3 has 16 residues. Germline V gene data show CDR1 as LNHDA and CDR2 as SQIVND (reference sequence). CDR3 in DNA: TGTGCCAGTAGTATAGGAATAGCGGGAGGTTTTGAGACCCAGTACTTC. Its translation: CASSIGIAGGFETQYF.

The chain uses TRBV12-3 or TRBV12-4 and TRBJ1-2; 7 bases line up with TRBD1. The CDR3 spans 13 residues. V trimming: 6 bases; J trimming: 10 bases; junction bases outside the gene matches: 11. CDR3 sequence (DNA): TGTGCCAGCAGCTCGGACAGGTTCCTTACCTACACCTTC. Protein: CASSSDRFLTYTF.

The chain carries TRBV20-1 and TRBJ1-1; no reliable D call. The ends were cut back, 1 base at V and 6 bases at J, with 18 bases in the middle. Germline CDR1 DFQATT, CDR2 SNEGSKA (reference sequence). This CDR3 region has 15 residues. This CDR3 reads CSARGSPDGKPEAFF. Here the CDR3 DNA reads TGCAGTGCTAGAGGATCACCGGACGGGAAACCTGAAGCTTTCTTT.

In DNA, the CDR3 is TGTGCCAGAGCGACAGGGGCAGCGGGAGGCTACACCTTC. Its protein is CARATGAAGGYTF. The chain employs TRBV2 and TRBJ1-2; 8 nucleotides align to TRBD1. Germline V gene sequence: CDR1 SNHLY, CDR2 FYNNEI. The CDR3 is made up of 13 amino acids. Losses at the gene ends were 9 bases for V and 8 bases for J; bases not matched to a gene: 11.

This clonotype was counted a few times. The J gene is TRBJ2-2, the V gene TRBV2; unclear D gene. The CDR3 consists of 11 residues. Trimming stripped 4 bases from V and 7 bases from J, with 4 bases between. The germline V gene has CDR1 SNHLY and CDR2 FYNNEI. CDR3 in DNA: TGTGCCAGCAGTGGAGGCGGGGAGCTGTTTTTT. Translated, it gives CASSGGGELFF.

This clonotype turned up a few times. This chain uses TRBV10-3 with TRBJ2-2, with 11 bases identical to TRBD2. The CDR3 consists of 16 residues. V shed 3 bases, J shed 4 bases, and the junction held 4 bases outside the gene matches. Germline V gene sequence: CDR1 ENHRY, CDR2 SYGVKD. The CDR3 coding sequence is TGTGCCATCAGTGATGGTAGCGGGAGGGCCACCGGGGAGCTGTTTTTT. Translated, it gives CAISDGSGRATGELFF.

This clonotype showed up just a few times. The rearrangement uses TRBV30 and TRBJ1-3, with 8 bases aligning to TRBD1. Looked up from germline, CDR1 is GTSNPN and CDR2 is SVGIG (reference sequence). The ends lost 8 bases at V and 2 bases at J; junction bases unmatched: 8. This CDR3 has 14 amino acids. The CDR3 reads CAGTSTGAGNTIYF. For the CDR3, the DNA is TGTGCCGGAACTTCGACAGGGGCTGGAAACACCATATATTTT.